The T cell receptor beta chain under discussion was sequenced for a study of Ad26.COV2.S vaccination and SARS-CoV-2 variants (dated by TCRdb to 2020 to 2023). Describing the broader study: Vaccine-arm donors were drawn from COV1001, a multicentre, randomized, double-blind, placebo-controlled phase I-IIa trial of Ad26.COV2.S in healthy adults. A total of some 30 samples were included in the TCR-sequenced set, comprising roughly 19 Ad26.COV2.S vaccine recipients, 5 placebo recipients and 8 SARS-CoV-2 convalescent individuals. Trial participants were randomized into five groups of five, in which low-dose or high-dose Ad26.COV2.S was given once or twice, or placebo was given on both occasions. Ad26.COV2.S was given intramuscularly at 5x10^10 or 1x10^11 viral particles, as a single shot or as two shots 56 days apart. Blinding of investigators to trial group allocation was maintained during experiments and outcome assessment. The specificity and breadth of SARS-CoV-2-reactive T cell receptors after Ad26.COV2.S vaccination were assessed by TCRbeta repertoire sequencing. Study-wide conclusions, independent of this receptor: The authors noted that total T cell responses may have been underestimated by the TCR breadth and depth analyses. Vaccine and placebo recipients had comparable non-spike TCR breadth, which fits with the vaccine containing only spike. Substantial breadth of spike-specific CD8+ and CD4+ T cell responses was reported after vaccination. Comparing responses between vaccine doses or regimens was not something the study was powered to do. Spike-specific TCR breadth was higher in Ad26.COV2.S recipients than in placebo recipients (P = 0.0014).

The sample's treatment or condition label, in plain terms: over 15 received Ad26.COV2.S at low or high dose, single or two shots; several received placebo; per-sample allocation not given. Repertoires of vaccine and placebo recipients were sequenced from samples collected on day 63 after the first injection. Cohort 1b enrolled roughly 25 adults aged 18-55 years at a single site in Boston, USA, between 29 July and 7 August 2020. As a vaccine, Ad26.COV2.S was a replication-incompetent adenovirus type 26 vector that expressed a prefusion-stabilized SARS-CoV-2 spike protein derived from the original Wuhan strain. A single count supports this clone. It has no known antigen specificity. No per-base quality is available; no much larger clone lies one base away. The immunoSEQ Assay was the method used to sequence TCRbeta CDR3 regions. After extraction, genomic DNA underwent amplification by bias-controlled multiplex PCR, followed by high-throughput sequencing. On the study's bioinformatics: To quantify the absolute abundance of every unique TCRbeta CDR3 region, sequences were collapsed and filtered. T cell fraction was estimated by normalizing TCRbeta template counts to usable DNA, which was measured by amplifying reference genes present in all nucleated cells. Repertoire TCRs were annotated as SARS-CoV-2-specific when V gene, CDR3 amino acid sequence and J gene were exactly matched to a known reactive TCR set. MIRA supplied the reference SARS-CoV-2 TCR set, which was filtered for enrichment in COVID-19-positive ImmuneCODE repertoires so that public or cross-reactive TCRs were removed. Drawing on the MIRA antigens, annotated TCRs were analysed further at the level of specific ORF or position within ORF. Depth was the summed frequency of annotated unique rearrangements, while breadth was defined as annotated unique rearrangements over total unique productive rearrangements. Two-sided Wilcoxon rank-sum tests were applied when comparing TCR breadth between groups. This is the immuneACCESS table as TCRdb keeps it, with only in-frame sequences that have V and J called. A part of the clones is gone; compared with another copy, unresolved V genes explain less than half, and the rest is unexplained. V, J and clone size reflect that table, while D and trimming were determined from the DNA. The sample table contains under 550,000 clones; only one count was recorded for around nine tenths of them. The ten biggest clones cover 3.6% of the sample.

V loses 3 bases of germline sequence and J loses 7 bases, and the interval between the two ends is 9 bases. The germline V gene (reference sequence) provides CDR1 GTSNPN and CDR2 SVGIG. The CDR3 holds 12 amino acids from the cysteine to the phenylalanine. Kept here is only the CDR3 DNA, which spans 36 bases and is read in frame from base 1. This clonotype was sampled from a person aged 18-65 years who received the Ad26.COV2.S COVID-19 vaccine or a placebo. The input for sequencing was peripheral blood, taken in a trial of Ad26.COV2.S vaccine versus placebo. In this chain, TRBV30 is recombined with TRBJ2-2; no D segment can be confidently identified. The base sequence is TGTGCCTGGAGGATCCGGGTCGGGGAGCTGTTTTTT. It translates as CAWRIRVGELFF. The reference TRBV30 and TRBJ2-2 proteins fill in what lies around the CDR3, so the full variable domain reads SQTIHQWPATLVQPVGSPLSLECTVEGTSNPNLYWYRQAAGRGLQLLFYSVGIGQISSEVPQNLSASRPQDRQFILSSKKLLLSDSGFYLCAWRIRVGELFFGEGSRLTVL.